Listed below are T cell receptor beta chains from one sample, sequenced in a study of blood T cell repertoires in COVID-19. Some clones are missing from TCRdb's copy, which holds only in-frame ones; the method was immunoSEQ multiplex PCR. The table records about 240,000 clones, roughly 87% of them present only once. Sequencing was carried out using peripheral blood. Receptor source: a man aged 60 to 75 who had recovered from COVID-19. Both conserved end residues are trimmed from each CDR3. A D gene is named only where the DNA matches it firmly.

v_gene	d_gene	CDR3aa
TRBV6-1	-	ASSEFRLYTEAF
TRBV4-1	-	ASSQVPVSYNEQF
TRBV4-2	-	ASSQEISPGYTEAF
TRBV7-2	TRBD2	ASRRTRDTGELF
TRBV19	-	ARRPTVNYGYT
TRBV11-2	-	ASSRKTVLATGELF
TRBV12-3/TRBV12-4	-	ASSTGLRDTQY
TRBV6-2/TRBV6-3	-	ASSYEGLKPQH
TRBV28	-	ASTTPARGEAF
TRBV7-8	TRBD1	ASSLNRGRFDGELF
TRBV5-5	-	ASSYEGGTDTQY
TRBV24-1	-	ATSRRGNTEAF
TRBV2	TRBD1	ASRGRTGGTDTQY
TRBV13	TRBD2	ASSLVLAHNEQF
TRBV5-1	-	ASSLFTGQEETQY
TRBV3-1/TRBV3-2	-	ASSQDHGRNSPLH
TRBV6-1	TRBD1	ASSETDRGPLNEQF
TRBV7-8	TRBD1	ASSRDGQGISYNSPLH
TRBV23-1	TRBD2	ASSQRTSGGVDTQY
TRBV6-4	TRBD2	ASSPSGAGDEQF
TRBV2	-	ASKRDNRFDEQY
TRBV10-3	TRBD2	AISELAGGTDTQY
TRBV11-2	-	ASSLRDSLGQY
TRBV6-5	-	ASSPRSYGYT
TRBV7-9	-	ASKRQNPEAF
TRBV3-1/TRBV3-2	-	ASSLGGRSVNTEAF
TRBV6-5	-	ASSRNSQGSEQY
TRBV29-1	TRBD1	SVDRAYGYT
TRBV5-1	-	ASSLEGGGSHLSGKNIQY
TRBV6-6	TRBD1	ASSPPFGTETSYEQY
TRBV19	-	ASTLDWRTDTQY
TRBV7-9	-	ASSLAPGDVQSYEQY
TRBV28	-	ASSLRINEKLF
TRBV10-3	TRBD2	ATSALAGLTYEQY
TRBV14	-	ASRPWGSQETQY
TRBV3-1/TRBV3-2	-	ASSPPSVGGLWMNTEAF
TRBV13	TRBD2	ASSLMAAGGPHEQY
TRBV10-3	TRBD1	AINRGPGEQF
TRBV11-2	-	ASSSRRVEQY
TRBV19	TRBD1	ASSSTGATEAF